The 10 T cell receptor beta chains in this list originate from one sample, sequenced in a study of OX40 agonist ivuxolimab in advanced cancers. Some clones are missing from TCRdb's copy, which holds only in-frame ones; the method was immunoSEQ multiplex PCR. The sample contains 9,500 to 13,000 clones, 65% to 85% of which appear only once. Sequencing used CD4+ or CD8+ T cells sorted from blood, obtained in a trial of the OX40 agonist ivuxolimab. Every receptor here comes from an adult with an advanced solid tumor such as melanoma, head and neck, liver or kidney cancer.

The gene calls are TRBV7-6 and TRBJ2-2; possibly TRBD2 for D (6 bases). The germline V gene has CDR1 SGHVS and CDR2 FNYEAQ. The CDR3 has 13 residues. Trimming took 5 bases from V and 6 from J, leaving 10 bases between them. CDR3 coding DNA: TGTGCCAGCAGCCCCTCGGGGGCCGGGGAGCTGTTTTTT. Encoded protein: CASSPSGAGELFF.

The chain recombines TRBV29-1 with TRBJ2-7; either TRBD1 or TRBD2 may supply D (6 bases each). Deletions cut 6 bases from V and 1 base from J, with 13 bases between. The germline gives CDR1 SQVTM, CDR2 ANQGSEA. The CDR3 extends over 13 amino acids. The CDR3 DNA sequence: TGCAGCGTAGCAAGAGGGGGGTCCTACGAGCAGTACTTC. As protein: CSVARGGSYEQYF.

The chain carries TRBV7-8 and TRBJ2-5; D ambiguous. Trimming pared 1 base from V and 5 bases from J, leaving 11 bases between. The length of the CDR3 is 14 residues. CDR1 is SGHVS and CDR2 is FQNEAQ in the germline V gene. The CDR3: CASSLVGFGETQYF. In DNA form, the CDR3 reads TGTGCCAGCAGCTTAGTGGGGTTTGGGGAGACCCAGTACTTC.

This clone was counted once. The gene calls are TRBV7-8 and TRBJ2-7, with TRBD2 matching 13 bases. CDR1 and CDR2 from the germline V gene are SGHVS and FQNEAQ. This CDR3 region has 15 residues. V was pared by 6 bases and J by 2 bases, with 4 bases of the junction left unmatched. CDR3 residues: CASSSTSGGTYEQYF. CDR3 DNA: TGTGCCAGCAGTTCGACTAGCGGGGGGACCTACGAGCAGTACTTC. The variable domain in full, completed from reference TRBV7-8 and TRBJ2-7, reads GAGVSQSPRYKVAKRGQDVALRCDPISGHVSLFWYQQALGQGPEFLTYFQNEAQLDKSGLPSDRFFAERPEGSVSTLKIQRTQQEDSAVYLCASSSTSGGTYEQYFGPGTRLTVT.

V gene TRBV27 combines with J gene TRBJ2-5, with D possibly TRBD1 on 5 matching bases. The CDR3 totals 15 residues. V lost 3 bases and J 2 bases, leaving 13 bases between the germline ends. Germline-derived CDR1 and CDR2 are MNHEY and SMNVEV (reference sequence). CDR3 region: CASSFRQGDQETQYF. The CDR3 nucleotides are TGTGCCAGCAGTTTCCGGCAGGGTGATCAAGAGACCCAGTACTTC.

The chain recombines TRBV14 with TRBJ1-1; D is unclear. Germline V gene data show CDR1 as SGHDN and CDR2 as FVKESK. The CDR3 length is 17 residues. The V end lost 5 bases, the J end lost 0 bases, and 19 bases lay between the germline ends. CDR3 in amino acids: CASSDNLMGALNTEAFF. The DNA for the CDR3 is TGTGCCAGCAGCGATAATCTTATGGGAGCACTGAACACTGAAGCTTTCTTT.

V and J are TRBV5-1 and TRBJ1-1; 10 positions agree with TRBD1. This CDR3 is built from 16 residues. The V gene end was trimmed by 0 bases and the J gene end by 6 bases; junction bases not matched to a gene: 8. Germline V lookup: CDR1 SGHRS, CDR2 YFSETQ. CDR3 DNA sequence: TGCGCCAGCAGCTTGGTAGGGACAGGGGTAGCCGCTGAAGCTTTCTTT. Amino acid sequence: CASSLVGTGVAAEAFF. Full variable domain (remainder filled in from reference TRBV5-1 and TRBJ1-1): KAGVTQTPRYLIKTRGQQVTLSCSPISGHRSVSWYQQTPGQGLQFLFEYFSETQRNKGNFPGRFSGRQFSNSRSEMNVSTLELGDSALYLCASSLVGTGVAAEAFFGQGTRLTVV.

The gene calls are TRBV2 and TRBJ1-2; D perhaps matches TRBD1 (5 bases). Germline assignment: CDR1 SNHLY and CDR2 FYNNEI. The CDR3 sequence is 11 residues long. The CDR3 sequence: CAISQGIGYTF. Here the CDR3 DNA reads TGTGCGATTTCTCAGGGTATTGGCTACACCTTC. The full variable domain, with the rest looked up from reference TRBV2 and TRBJ1-2, is EPEVTQTPSHQVTQMGQEVILRCVPISNHLYFYWYRQILGQKVEFLVSFYNNEISEKSEIFDDQFSVERPDGSNFTLKIRSTKLEDSAMYFCAISQGIGYTFGSGTRLTVV.

The chain uses TRBV6-5 and TRBJ1-2; D possibly corresponds to TRBD1 (6 bases). The CDR3 is 14 residues long. V was clipped by 8 bases and J by 0 bases, with 13 bases between them. Per germline, CDR1 MNHEY and CDR2 SVGAGI. The CDR3: CASAPGQPNYGYTF. The CDR3 DNA reads TGTGCCAGCGCGCCGGGACAACCTAACTATGGCTACACCTTC.

The chain joins TRBV29-1 to TRBJ2-1, with D possibly being TRBD1 (5 bases). Germline V gives CDR1 SQVTM, CDR2 ANQGSEA. The CDR3 is 11 residues long. Trimming removed 4 bases at V and 8 bases at J, with 9 bases between. The CDR3 DNA reads TGCAGCGTTGTTCAGGGATATGAGCAGTTCTTC. It is translated as CSVVQGYEQFF.